This T cell receptor (beta chain) was documented in a study of blood T cell repertoires in COVID-19. V lost 2 bases to trimming and J lost 3 bases, with 20 bases between them. Germline CDR1 reads MGHRA; CDR2 reads YSYEKL. The CDR3 totals 18 residues. In terms of age and location, participants ranged from roughly 18 to 100 years and lived in fewer than 30 US areas. All recovered Cohort 3 donors got two negative PCRs, got clearance, or saw symptom resolution. Assay used: immunoSEQ multiplex PCR; TCRdb lists only in-frame clones, some missing. This table holds some 290,000 clones, roughly 90% found once.

V usage is TRBV4-1 and J usage is TRBJ2-1, with D possibly being TRBD2 (5 bases). The clonotype originates from a woman in her 30s who had recovered from COVID-19. Sequenced sample: PBMCs or T cells enriched from blood (not recorded which). CDR3 in amino acids: CASSQNFGWELIYNEQFF. The DNA of the CDR3 is TGCGCCAGCAGCCAAAACTTTGGGTGGGAGTTAATCTACAATGAGCAGTTCTTC.